The T cell receptor beta chain described here comes from a study of T cell repertoires in cytomegalovirus infection. About the study: Matching HLA type and CMV infection were both indicated by public TCR beta signatures. Study results and caveats: CMV carriers with the relevant HLA were identified by cumulative public TCR beta family frequency. HLA-C-restricted TCR beta clonotypes specific for CMV led the ex vivo response.

Trimming left V 1 base short and J 5 bases short, with 9 bases between. CDR1 and CDR2 from the germline V gene are SGHTA and FQGNSA. CDR3 size: 14 residues. Remarks on this clonotype: Its antigen remains unidentified.

From the reads, TCRdb called clonotypes with MiXCR, one entry per CDR3 protein. The profile shows some 180,000 distinct CDR3 sequences, about 15% of them singletons. This receptor was taken from a human donor in good health (CMV status not recorded). Some clones in this sample may be carry-over from other donors' samples. Sequencing was performed on CD8+ T cells from PBMCs. The chain carries TRBV7-2 and TRBJ1-5, with a tentative D call TRBD1 (5 bases). The CDR3, as DNA: TGTGCCAGCAGCTTAGATGGAGGGGATCAGCCCCAGCATTTT. Residues: CASSLDGGDQPQHF.